Shown below are 23 T cell receptor beta chains from a single sample sequenced in a study of T cell changes during pregnancy in multiple sclerosis. Using immunoSEQ multiplex PCR, the repertoire was profiled, and TCRdb retains in-frame clones only, with some absent. The sample comprises fewer than 65,000 clones, roughly nine tenths of which are singletons, and less than 1.5% rests with the top ten. Sequencing used peripheral blood, obtained after pregnancy. These receptors were taken from a female donor in good health, enrolled as a control in a pregnancy study.

The genes are TRBV6-1 and TRBJ1-4; D uncertain. The germline gives CDR1 MNHNS, CDR2 SASEGT. The CDR3 extends over 11 amino acids. V dropped 7 bases and J dropped 17 bases, with 17 bases sitting between them. DNA for the CDR3: TGTGCCAGCACTGGTACCGGAACGGGTTTTTTT. It yields the protein CASTGTGTGFF.

The rearrangement links TRBV7-2 to TRBJ2-5; TRBD2 matches 11 bases. The CDR3 is 13 amino acids. V was pared by 5 bases and J by 11 bases, with 7 bases of the junction left unmatched. The germline V gene encodes CDR1 SGHTA and CDR2 FQGNSA. The CDR3 is CASSQRLAGKQYF. The DNA for the CDR3 is TGTGCCAGCAGCCAAAGACTAGCGGGAAAACAGTACTTC.

This chain links TRBV19 with TRBJ1-1; 9 bases match TRBD1. The J segment lost 5 bases and the V segment lost 8 bases, leaving 12 bases of the junction unmatched. The CDR3 is 15 residues long. Germline values: CDR1 LNHDA, CDR2 SQIVND (reference sequence). The CDR3 protein is CASHTGGRSRTEAFF. CDR3 coding DNA: TGTGCCAGTCACACAGGGGGCAGGAGTAGAACTGAAGCTTTCTTT.

This clone ranks as medium-sized. This chain joins TRBV30 and TRBJ2-7, with D perhaps matching TRBD1 (6 bases). This CDR3 is built from 14 residues. Per the germline V gene, CDR1 is GTSNPN and CDR2 is SVGIG (reference sequence). The V gene lost 2 bases and the J gene lost 3 bases, with 14 bases spanning the gap. The CDR3: CAWSLQDRIYEQYF. The CDR3 nucleotides are TGTGCCTGGAGTCTCCAAGACAGGATCTACGAGCAGTACTTC.

The chain is built from TRBV11-3 and TRBJ1-2, with 11 bases aligning to TRBD1. The J segment lost 2 bases and the V segment lost 4 bases, leaving 6 bases of the junction unmatched. Per the germline V gene, CDR1 is SGHNT and CDR2 is YENEEA. The CDR3 loop spans 16 amino acids. The CDR3 DNA sequence: TGTGCCAGCAGCTCCCGGGACAGGGGGTTAAACTATGGCTACACCTTC. Translated: CASSSRDRGLNYGYTF.

The gene calls are TRBV15 and TRBJ1-2; D call uncertain. Trimming took off 5 bases at V and 10 bases at J, with 26 bases between the two ends. The CDR3 loop spans 16 amino acids. Germline assignment: CDR1 LNHNV and CDR2 YYDKDF (reference sequence). The CDR3 DNA reads as TGTGCCACCAGCCCCTCGGGAGGACTATCGCAAAGAAACTACACCTTC. The encoded protein is CATSPSGGLSQRNYTF.

The chain combines TRBV6-4 with TRBJ1-2, with TRBD1 matching 10 bases. CDR1 is MRHNA and CDR2 is SNTAGT in the germline V gene. The CDR3 is made up of 17 amino acids. The V and J ends lost 1 base and 8 bases, in that order; junction bases with no gene match: 13. CDR3: CASSDFSRDRGLDGYTF. The CDR3 DNA follows: TGTGCCAGCAGTGACTTCTCCCGGGACAGGGGTCTTGACGGCTACACCTTC.

The chain employs TRBV4-3 and TRBJ1-6; D is unclear. The CDR3 has 15 residues. Per the germline V gene, CDR1 is LGHNA and CDR2 is YSLEER. The V end lost 4 bases, the J end lost 0 bases, and 7 bases lay between the germline ends. The CDR3 protein is CASSRDRSYNSPLHF. The CDR3 region has the DNA TGCGCCAGCAGCCGAGATCGCTCCTATAATTCACCCCTCCACTTT.

The chain is built from TRBV6-1 and TRBJ2-2; D is uncertain. The CDR3 sequence is 14 residues long. The V gene lost 1 base and the J gene lost 8 bases, with 11 bases spanning the gap. The germline V gene has CDR1 MNHNS and CDR2 SASEGT. CDR3 residues: CASSEEYARGELFF. CDR3 bases: TGTGCCAGCAGTGAAGAATACGCCCGGGGGGAGCTGTTTTTT.

The V and J genes are TRBV19 and TRBJ1-3; D may be TRBD1 (5 bases). With 8 bases removed from V and 1 base from J, the gap between germline ends came to 12 bases. Germline values: CDR1 LNHDA, CDR2 SQIVND (reference sequence). This CDR3 comprises 14 residues. CDR3 DNA: TGTGCCAGTGGACGGGACTGGTCTGGAAACACCATATATTTT. Amino acid sequence: CASGRDWSGNTIYF.

The chain joins TRBV11-3 to TRBJ1-4, with unresolved D. This CDR3 region has 13 residues. The germline gives CDR1 SGHNT, CDR2 YENEEA. Trimming cost V 5 bases and J 5 bases, with 9 bases left between them. The CDR3 nucleotides are TGTGCCAGCAGCCCGATTGGCAATGAAAAACTGTTTTTT. Translating gives CASSPIGNEKLFF.

The chain combines TRBV27 with TRBJ2-5; D is possibly TRBD1 (5 bases). CDR1 MNHEY and CDR2 SMNVEV come from the germline V gene (reference sequence). CDR3 length: 12 amino acids. Deletions cut 6 bases from V and 4 bases from J, with 9 bases between. The chain's CDR3 is CASRGPGETQYF. CDR3 bases: TGTGCCAGCAGGGGGCCCGGAGAGACCCAGTACTTC.

The chain uses TRBV13 and TRBJ1-2; TRBD1 is a possible D gene (5 bases). V was pared by 4 bases and J by 6 bases, with 12 bases between. This CDR3 is 13 amino acids long. CDR1 is PRHDT and CDR2 is FYEKMQ in the germline V gene (reference sequence). The CDR3 protein is CASSYAGGNGYTF. Written as DNA, the CDR3 is TGTGCCAGCAGCTACGCCGGGGGTAATGGCTACACCTTC.

The chain has TRBV11-1 and TRBJ2-1; 8 bases map to TRBD1. This CDR3 region has 15 residues. With V trimmed by 6 bases and J by 10 bases, 14 bases remained unmatched. CDR1 is SGHAT and CDR2 is FQDESV in the germline V gene (reference sequence). The DNA for the CDR3 is TGTGCCAGCAGTTTGAAGGACAGGGCCCCTGAGGAGCAGTTCTTC. The encoded protein is CASSLKDRAPEEQFF. The full variable domain, completed using reference TRBV11-1 and TRBJ2-1, is EAEVAQSPRYKITEKSQAVAFWCDPISGHATLYWYRQILGQGPELLVQFQDESVVDDSQLPKDRFSAERLKGVDSTLKIQPAELGDSAMYLCASSLKDRAPEEQFFGPGTRLTVL.

The J gene is TRBJ1-1, the V gene TRBV5-1; the D gene is possibly TRBD1 (6 bases). The CDR3 runs to 13 residues. Trimming shortened V by 0 bases and J by 7 bases, and 10 bases separated the two germline ends. Germline V gene lookup returns CDR1 SGHRS and CDR2 YFSETQ. The chain's CDR3 is CASSLGTEGEAFF. The CDR3, as DNA: TGCGCCAGCAGCTTGGGGACAGAGGGTGAAGCTTTCTTT.

Comment on this clone: One end of the junction is discordant with germline, which a read error may explain. The rearrangement links TRBV6-5 to TRBJ2-3; no clear D gene. Germline assignment: CDR1 MNHEY and CDR2 SVGAGI. This CDR3 is 16 amino acids long. CDR3 DNA sequence: TGTGCCAGCAGTTACTCGATCTCCCCCGCTTCAGATACGCAGTGTTTT. Translated: CASSYSISPASDTQCF.

The rearrangement joins TRBV5-1 to TRBJ1-1; a weak D match, TRBD1 (5 bases). The germline gives CDR1 SGHRS, CDR2 YFSETQ. Trimming stripped 6 bases from V and 6 bases from J, with 21 bases between. The CDR3 totals 15 residues. The CDR3 DNA reads TGCGCCAGCACGCCGGGCGGGGCGCGGCCGCCTGAAGCTTTCTTT. Translation: CASTPGGARPPEAFF. Complete variable domain (other parts from reference TRBV5-1 and TRBJ1-1): KAGVTQTPRYLIKTRGQQVTLSCSPISGHRSVSWYQQTPGQGLQFLFEYFSETQRNKGNFPGRFSGRQFSNSRSEMNVSTLELGDSALYLCASTPGGARPPEAFFGQGTRLTVV.

The V and J genes are TRBV30 and TRBJ2-2, with D tentatively TRBD1 (6 bases). Per the germline V gene, CDR1 is GTSNPN and CDR2 is SVGIG (reference sequence). This CDR3 is 16 amino acids long. The ends were cut back, 2 bases at V and 0 bases at J, with 13 bases in the middle. Here the CDR3 reads CAWSNRDNTNTGELFF. The DNA for the CDR3 is TGTGCCTGGAGTAATCGGGACAACACGAACACCGGGGAGCTGTTTTTT.

The chain couples TRBV19 to TRBJ1-2; 9 bases match TRBD1. V shed 3 bases, J shed 2 bases, and the junction held 1 base outside the gene matches. The CDR3 covers 14 residues. Looked up from germline, CDR1 is LNHDA and CDR2 is SQIVND (reference sequence). The CDR3: CASSMDRGNYGYTF. The DNA of the CDR3 is TGTGCCAGTAGTATGGACAGGGGAAACTATGGCTACACCTTC.

The chain joins TRBV30 to TRBJ2-1; 8 nucleotides line up with TRBD2. The J segment lost 8 bases and the V segment lost 1 base, leaving 7 bases of the junction unmatched. Germline V gene data show CDR1 as GTSNPN and CDR2 as SVGIG (reference sequence). The CDR3 contains 14 residues. This CDR3 is CAWSAGTSLYEQFF. The CDR3 DNA follows: TGTGCCTGGAGTGCGGGGACTAGTCTCTATGAGCAGTTCTTC.

V gene TRBV5-1 combines with J gene TRBJ2-7; 9 nucleotides line up with TRBD2. The length of the CDR3 is 14 residues. V lost 7 bases and J lost 3; bases outside the gene matches: 8. Looked up from germline, CDR1 is SGHRS and CDR2 is YFSETQ. The CDR3 loop is CASRPGTSFYEQYF. The CDR3 DNA follows: TGCGCCAGCCGACCCGGGACTAGCTTCTACGAGCAGTACTTC.

The gene calls are TRBV5-1 and TRBJ2-1, with D tentatively TRBD2 (6 bases). This CDR3 has 15 amino acids. Germline CDR1 and CDR2: SGHRS and YFSETQ. The V end lost 2 bases, the J end lost 4 bases, and 13 bases lay between the germline ends. The CDR3 coding sequence is TGCGCCAGCAGCTTTGAGGGACTCCGGTACAATGAGCAGTTCTTC. Encoded protein: CASSFEGLRYNEQFF.

This clone has just a few counts. The chain employs TRBV7-9 and TRBJ1-2; TRBD1 agrees at 8 bases. This CDR3 has 12 residues. J was trimmed by 4 bases and V by 7 bases; bases with no gene match: 2. Germline V CDR1 and CDR2: SEHNR, FQNEAQ (reference sequence). CDR3 in DNA: TGTGCCAGCACCGGACAGGGCTATGGCTACACCTTC. This encodes CASTGQGYGYTF.